The 29 T cell receptor beta chains in this list originate from one sample, sequenced in a study of Graves' ophthalmopathy and Graves' hyperthyroidism. Amplification of TCR beta CDR3 regions used RNA transcripts. An opening RT-PCR round employed HTBI primers and preceded a second-round multiplex PCR. From the multiplex PCR reads, TCRdb called clonotypes with MiXCR, one entry per CDR3 protein. The table shows around 1,200,000 distinct CDR3 sequences, with approximately 35% occurring only once. The sequencing input was peripheral blood or thyroid tissue (not recorded which). The receptors come from an adult man with Graves' hyperthyroidism.

This clonotype was counted a few times. The V gene is TRBV7-9, the J gene TRBJ1-4; no clear D gene. Trimming cost V 3 bases and J 6 bases, with 11 bases left between them. CDR3 length: 14 amino acids. Per germline, CDR1 SEHNR and CDR2 FQNEAQ (reference sequence). CDR3 sequence: CASSFWAADEKLFF. The CDR3, as DNA: TGTGCCAGCAGCTTTTGGGCGGCGGATGAAAAACTGTTTTTT.

Remarks on this clonotype: A much larger clone lies a single base off, so this may be a read error. CDR3 DNA: TGTGCCAGCAGCCTGCAGGGACAGGGGAGGCGGCAGCCCCAGCATTTT. Its translation: CASSLQGQGRRQPQHF. V and J are TRBV7-2 and TRBJ1-5; 10 positions match TRBD1. Trimming at V came to 5 bases and at J to 7 bases, leaving 11 bases not matched to a gene. The CDR3 sequence is 16 residues long. Germline assignment: CDR1 SGHTA and CDR2 FQGNSA.

The count of this clonotype is one. A much larger clone differs by one base, so this may be a read error. The chain employs TRBV20-1 and TRBJ2-5, with 7 bases that match TRBD1. This CDR3 comprises 12 residues. Germline V lookup: CDR1 DFQATT, CDR2 SNEGSKA (reference sequence). The CDR3 nucleotides read TGCAGTGCTTCCGGGACAGAAGAGACCCAGCACTTC. This sequence encodes CSASGTEETQHF.

This clonotype has ten or more counts. This rearrangement joins TRBV7-8 to TRBJ1-4, with 9 bases fitting TRBD1. In germline, CDR1 is SGHVS, CDR2 FQNEAQ. The ends lost 5 bases at V and 7 bases at J; junction bases unmatched: 8. The CDR3 contains 15 residues. The CDR3 DNA reads TGTGCCAGCAGCGCCTCACAGGGGGCTGGTGAAAAACTGTTTTTT. As protein: CASSASQGAGEKLFF. Supplemented by reference TRBV7-8 and TRBJ1-4, the full variable domain reads GAGVSQSPRYKVAKRGQDVALRCDPISGHVSLFWYQQALGQGPEFLTYFQNEAQLDKSGLPSDRFFAERPEGSVSTLKIQRTQQEDSAVYLCASSASQGAGEKLFFGSGTQLSVL.

This chain uses TRBV10-3 with TRBJ1-1; 9 positions match TRBD1. The CDR3 contains 13 residues. V shed 6 bases and J 7 bases; nucleotides not matched to a gene: 6. CDR1 and CDR2 from the germline V gene are ENHRY and SYGVKD. CDR3 coding DNA: TGTGCCATCAGCGGGGACAGGGTTAGTGAAGCTTTCTTT. Protein: CAISGDRVSEAFF.

The genes are TRBV25-1 and TRBJ1-2; D unresolved. The CDR3 spans 12 residues. Germline V gene sequence: CDR1 MGHDK, CDR2 SYGVNS. The CDR3 region has the DNA TGTGCTAGAGAGTCGGGGAGGGATGGCTACACCTTC. This sequence encodes CARESGRDGYTF.

The chain is built from TRBV11-2 and TRBJ1-5, with 10 bases lining up with TRBD1. The CDR3 covers 15 residues. Per the germline V gene, CDR1 is SGHAT and CDR2 is FQNNGV. V shed 1 base and J 5 bases; nucleotides not matched to a gene: 2. The DNA for the CDR3 is TGTGCCAGCAGCTTAGCGGACAGGGGGGATCAGCCCCAGCATTTT. As protein: CASSLADRGDQPQHF.

The chain combines TRBV7-9 with TRBJ2-5, with 7 nucleotides matching TRBD1. The J segment lost 5 bases and the V segment lost 3 bases, leaving 6 bases of the junction unmatched. Germline CDR1 SEHNR, CDR2 FQNEAQ (reference sequence). The CDR3 has 14 residues. CDR3 sequence reads: CASSFQTGRETQYF. The CDR3 coding sequence is TGTGCCAGCAGCTTCCAGACAGGGCGGGAGACCCAGTACTTC.

At least ten counts were recorded for this clonotype. The rearrangement joins TRBV25-1 to TRBJ1-2; D is uncertain. The CDR3 spans 14 residues. V shed 1 base and J shed 5 bases, with 11 bases lying between them. Germline V CDR1 and CDR2: MGHDK, SYGVNS. The CDR3, as DNA: TGTGCCAGCAGTGAATTGGGTGGTGGTTATGGCTACACCTTC. Translating it yields CASSELGGGYGYTF.

This clonotype came up many times. V gene TRBV7-9 combines with J gene TRBJ1-1; D gene unclear. Germline V gives CDR1 SEHNR, CDR2 FQNEAQ (reference sequence). Trimming cost V 1 base and J 5 bases, with 20 bases left between them. The CDR3 is made up of 17 amino acids. CDR3 residues: CASSLGPPGLPGTEAFF. CDR3 coding DNA: TGTGCCAGCAGCTTAGGACCCCCTGGACTTCCCGGGACTGAAGCTTTCTTT.

The chain joins TRBV7-9 to TRBJ2-5; 8 bases line up with TRBD1. V lost 0 bases to trimming and J lost 2 bases; unmatched junction nucleotides: 8. This CDR3 contains 17 residues. Germline V gene lookup returns CDR1 SEHNR and CDR2 FQNEAQ (reference sequence). Written as DNA, the CDR3 is TGTGCCAGCAGCTTAGCCAGGGGGCTTCTACGACAAGAGACCCAGTACTTC. Encoded protein: CASSLARGLLRQETQYF.

The chain joins TRBV7-2 to TRBJ2-7; D is perhaps TRBD1 or TRBD2 (5 bases each). Trimming pared 6 bases from V and 6 bases from J, leaving 18 bases between. CDR1 is SGHTA and CDR2 is FQGNSA in the germline V gene. This CDR3 is 14 amino acids long. The CDR3 protein is CASRPPGQGGEQYF. CDR3 nucleotide sequence: TGTGCCAGCAGGCCGCCGGGGCAGGGCGGCGAGCAGTACTTC.

The chain has TRBV5-1 and TRBJ2-7; possible D gene TRBD2, 5 bases. The ends were cut back, 0 bases at V and 6 bases at J, with 22 bases in the middle. Germline CDR1 reads SGHRS; CDR2 reads YFSETQ. The CDR3 has 17 residues. In DNA form, the CDR3 reads TGCGCCAGCAGCTTGGAAGGCCAAGGACCTTTGGCGGGCGAGCAGTACTTC. Protein product: CASSLEGQGPLAGEQYF.

This clonotype was detected ten times or more. This chain joins TRBV15 and TRBJ2-3; D remains ambiguous. CDR1 is LNHNV, CDR2 YYDKDF, per germline (reference sequence). The CDR3 spans 13 residues. Trimming removed 0 bases from V and 6 bases from J, with 7 bases in between. The CDR3 DNA is TGTGCCACCAGCAGAGATTATGGTGATACGCAGTATTTT. Its protein is CATSRDYGDTQYF.

At least ten counts were recorded for this clonotype. The chain joins TRBV7-2 to TRBJ2-7, with TRBD2 matching 7 bases. CDR1 SGHTA and CDR2 FQGNSA come from the germline V gene. The CDR3 covers 17 residues. The V segment lost 0 bases and the J segment 1 base; nucleotides outside the gene matches: 9. This chain's CDR3 is CASSLAGSGFQSYEQYF. CDR3 DNA sequence: TGTGCCAGCAGCTTAGCGGGTAGCGGGTTTCAGTCCTACGAGCAGTACTTC.

This clonotype was counted at least ten times. The V and J genes are TRBV29-1 and TRBJ2-7; D assignment may be TRBD1 or TRBD2 (5 bases each). With 4 bases removed from V and 2 bases from J, the gap between germline ends came to 9 bases. The CDR3 covers 12 residues. The germline V gene has CDR1 SQVTM and CDR2 ANQGSEA. The CDR3 here is CSVAGLAYEQYF. The CDR3 region has the DNA TGCAGCGTTGCGGGGCTAGCCTACGAGCAGTACTTC.

In this sample, this clonotype turned up many times. This CDR3 is CASSYSDSSNQPQHF. CDR3 nucleotide sequence: TGTGCCAGCAGTTACTCGGACAGCAGCAATCAGCCCCAGCATTTT. The J gene is TRBJ1-5, the V gene TRBV6-5; tentatively, D is TRBD1 (6 bases). Deletions cut 0 bases from V and 1 base from J, with 7 bases between. CDR3 length equals 15 residues. Germline values: CDR1 MNHEY, CDR2 SVGAGI.

This clonotype has more than one count but fewer than ten. A much larger clonotype is one base distant, so this may be a read error. The chain recombines TRBV24-1 with TRBJ2-2, with D unclear. V was trimmed by 12 bases and J by 4 bases, leaving 14 bases between them. The CDR3 contains 13 residues. From germline, CDR1 is KGHDR and CDR2 SFDVKD. The CDR3 region is CAAGRLSTGELFF. The CDR3 bases are TGTGCCGCCGGCCGTTTGAGCACCGGGGAGCTGTTTTTT.

This clonotype was found once. An end of the junction differs from the germline gene, which may be a read error. The chain uses TRBV6-5 and TRBJ2-5; 14 bases fit TRBD2. CDR1 and CDR2 (germline): MNHEY, SVGAGI. The CDR3 extends over 18 amino acids. In DNA form, the CDR3 reads TGTGCCAGCAGTGACTCCGGGACTAGCGGGAGAGCTGGAGGGACCCAGTACTTC. It codes for CASSDSGTSGRAGGTQYF.

This clonotype has a handful of counts. The J gene is TRBJ2-7, the V gene TRBV12-3 or TRBV12-4, with 7 nucleotides matching TRBD1. J gave up 2 bases and V 3 bases, and 7 bases lay outside the gene matches. The CDR3 covers 15 residues. CDR3 nucleotide sequence: TGTGCCAGCAGTTTCAGACAGGGTAAACCCTACGAGCAGTACTTC. It is translated as CASSFRQGKPYEQYF.

This clonotype was observed a handful of times. The chain has TRBV28 and TRBJ2-7, with 7 bases fitting TRBD2. Germline V gene lookup returns CDR1 MDHEN and CDR2 SYDVKM. The ends lost 9 bases at V and 2 bases at J; junction bases unmatched: 4. This CDR3 contains 12 residues. CDR3 sequence (DNA): TGTGCCAGTACGCGGGAGCCCTACGAGCAGTACTTC. Amino acids: CASTREPYEQYF. Full variable domain (missing parts from reference TRBV28 and TRBJ2-7): DVKVTQSSRYLVKRTGEKVFLECVQDMDHENMFWYRQDPGLGLRLIYFSYDVKMKEKGDIPEGYSVSREKKERFSLILESASTNQTSMYLCASTREPYEQYFGPGTRLTVT.

This clonotype was counted many times. V gene TRBV2 combines with J gene TRBJ1-1, with TRBD1 identical over 7 bases. V trimming: 6 bases; J trimming: 11 bases; junction bases outside the gene matches: 15. The CDR3 contains 14 residues. Germline V gives CDR1 SNHLY, CDR2 FYNNEI. The CDR3 DNA is TGTGCCAGCAGGGTTCCCCGGACAGGCCCTCGCGCTTTCTTT. This translates into CASRVPRTGPRAFF.

In this sample, this clonotype turned up a few times. V usage is TRBV3-1 and J usage is TRBJ1-2; 7 bases fit TRBD1. The CDR3 contains 13 residues. The germline CDR1 and CDR2 sequences are LGHDT and YNNKEL (reference sequence). V dropped 6 bases and J dropped 7; count of bases not matched to a gene: 8. CDR3 nucleotide sequence: TGTGCCAGCAGGCGACAGGGAGGCGGTGGCTACACCTTC. This codes for CASRRQGGGGYTF.

CDR3 sequence: CASKFSDQYTGELFF. CDR3 in DNA: TGTGCCAGCAAGTTTTCGGACCAATACACCGGGGAGCTGTTTTTT. V usage is TRBV10-3 and J usage is TRBJ2-2; the D is unclear. Germline V gene data show CDR1 as ENHRY and CDR2 as SYGVKD. The V and J ends lost 10 bases and 3 bases respectively, with 18 bases between them. CDR3 length: 15 residues.

The V and J genes are TRBV29-1 and TRBJ2-7; D is unresolved. CDR3 length: 15 amino acids. Per germline, CDR1 SQVTM and CDR2 ANQGSEA. CDR3: CSAWLSVRSSYEQYF. The CDR3 bases are TGCAGTGCTTGGCTGAGCGTAAGGAGCTCCTACGAGCAGTACTTC.

This clonotype was observed many times. The chain joins TRBV10-3 to TRBJ1-6, with 8 bases fitting TRBD1. The CDR3 loop spans 14 amino acids. The V gene's germline CDR1 is ENHRY and CDR2 SYGVKD. The trim removed 6 bases at V and 4 bases at J, leaving 2 bases unmatched. In DNA, the CDR3 is TGTGCCATCAGAGGGACAGGTTATAATTCACCCCTCCACTTT. Amino acid sequence: CAIRGTGYNSPLHF.

This clonotype was counted ten times or more. The chain carries TRBV19 and TRBJ1-5, with D tentatively TRBD1 (5 bases). Trimming took 3 bases from V and 0 from J, leaving 9 bases between them. The germline V gene encodes CDR1 LNHDA and CDR2 SQIVND (reference sequence). This CDR3 spans 15 amino acids. The DNA for the CDR3 is TGTGCCAGTAGTATGTCGACAGTTAGCAATCAGCCCCAGCATTTT. Translating gives CASSMSTVSNQPQHF. Full variable domain (outside the CDR3, taken from reference TRBV19 and TRBJ1-5): DGGITQSPKYLFRKEGQNVTLSCEQNLNHDAMYWYRQDPGQGLRLIYYSQIVNDFQKGDIAEGYSVSREKKESFPLTVTSAQKNPTAFYLCASSMSTVSNQPQHFGDGTRLSIL.

The chain recombines TRBV7-9 with TRBJ2-1, with D hard to call. CDR1 SEHNR and CDR2 FQNEAQ come from the germline V gene (reference sequence). The ends were cut back, 1 base at V and 4 bases at J, with 11 bases in the middle. The CDR3 consists of 15 residues. The CDR3 here is CASSLVRSMYNEQFF. The DNA of the CDR3 is TGTGCCAGCAGCTTAGTGCGGTCCATGTACAATGAGCAGTTCTTC.

As regards this clonotype: A much larger clone differs from this one at a single base, so this may be a read error. V usage is TRBV12-3 or TRBV12-4 and J usage is TRBJ1-2, with TRBD1 matching over 11 bases. The CDR3 loop spans 14 amino acids. V lost 3 bases and J lost 6; bases outside the gene matches: 3. CDR3 region: CASSFGQGADGYTF. CDR3 DNA sequence: TGTGCCAGCAGTTTCGGACAGGGGGCTGATGGCTACACCTTC.